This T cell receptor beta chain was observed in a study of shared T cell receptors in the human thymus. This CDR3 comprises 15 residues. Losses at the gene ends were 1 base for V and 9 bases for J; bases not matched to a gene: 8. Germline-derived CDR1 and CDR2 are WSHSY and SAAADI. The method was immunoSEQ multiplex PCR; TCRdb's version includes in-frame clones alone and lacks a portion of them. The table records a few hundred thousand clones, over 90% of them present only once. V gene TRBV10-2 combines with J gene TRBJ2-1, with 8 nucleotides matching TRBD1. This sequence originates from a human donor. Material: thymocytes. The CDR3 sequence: CASSEYWTGNAEQFF. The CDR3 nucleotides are TGCGCCAGCAGTGAGTACTGGACAGGGAACGCTGAGCAGTTCTTC.